One sample yielded the 3 T cell receptor beta chains listed below, sequenced in a study of blood T cell repertoires in COVID-19. Using immunoSEQ multiplex PCR, the repertoire was profiled, and TCRdb retains in-frame clones only, with some absent. This table has about 210,000 clones, 80% to 85% appearing once. Specimen: PBMCs or T cells enriched from blood (not recorded which). All receptors derive from a woman aged 50 to 60 with acute COVID-19.

Within the sample, this clone is medium-sized (0.01 to 0.1%). The chain has TRBV6-5 and TRBJ2-1; D unresolved. The germline V gene has CDR1 MNHEY and CDR2 SVGAGI. CDR3 length: 15 residues. V gave up 2 bases and J gave up 4 bases, with 12 bases separating them. The CDR3 loop is CASSYHPSSYNEQFF. In DNA, the CDR3 is TGTGCCAGCAGTTACCACCCGAGTTCATACAATGAGCAGTTCTTC.

The chain is built from TRBV5-1 and TRBJ2-5; the D gene is possibly TRBD1 (5 bases). Germline CDR1 SGHRS, CDR2 YFSETQ. The V end lost 2 bases, the J end lost 5 bases, and 16 bases lay between the germline ends. The CDR3 is made up of 15 amino acids. In DNA form, the CDR3 reads TGCGCCAGCAGCTTTCGACAGCCAGCAAGGGAGACCCAGTACTTC. It codes for CASSFRQPARETQYF.

The V and J genes are TRBV29-1 and TRBJ2-1, with 8 bases that match TRBD2. The germline V gene encodes CDR1 SQVTM and CDR2 ANQGSEA. The CDR3 loop spans 14 amino acids. The junction had 8 bases not matched to a gene; V was cut back by 4 bases and J by 6 bases. The CDR3 loop is CSVAGGGLGNEQFF. Here the CDR3 DNA reads TGCAGCGTTGCGGGCGGGGGGCTCGGCAATGAGCAGTTCTTC.